This T cell receptor (beta chain) was retrieved from a study of beta chain features in type 1 diabetes. General study points: VDJ junctions from type 1 diabetes patients carried fewer insertions and larger deletions.

The germline CDR1 and CDR2 sequences are SGHTA and FQGNSA. V was pared by 5 bases and J by 5 bases, with 12 bases between. This CDR3 contains 13 residues. Isolated RNA was reverse transcribed in full, so expressed TCRB transcripts were sequenced. This table comes from immunoSEQ multiplex PCR, and its TCRdb copy is limited to in-frame clones, with some not included. There are roughly 170,000 clones in the sample; around an eighth occur only once, and about 0.58% lies in the top ten. This clone was counted only a few times. The antigen remains unidentified. CD45RO/CCR7/CD25/CD127/CD95/CD27 separated CD4+ naive, central memory, regulatory and stem cell-like memory cells by sorting.

The source of this sequence is a woman under 30 in good health. Sequenced input: central memory CD4+ T cells from blood. The chain uses TRBV7-2 and TRBJ1-2; a possible D gene is TRBD1 (5 bases). CDR3 residues: CASSIDRAYGYTF. The CDR3 bases are TGTGCCAGCAGCATCGACAGAGCATATGGCTACACCTTC. Full variable domain (remainder filled in from reference TRBV7-2 and TRBJ1-2): GAGVSQSPSNKVTEKGKDVELRCDPISGHTALYWYRQSLGQGLEFLIYFQGNSAPDKSGLPSDRFSAERTGGSVSTLTIQRTQQEDSAVYLCASSIDRAYGYTFGSGTRLTVV.